This TCR beta chain came from a study of T cells in Graves' hyperthyroidism and ophthalmopathy. At the level of the study: Blood from the periphery was taken at initial diagnosis, before any treatment.

Findings of the study overall: Most thyroid clonotypes that were expanded above 0.001 also turned up in blood.

Germline lookup yields CDR1 MNHNS and CDR2 SASEGT. The ends were cut back, 5 bases at V and 5 bases at J, with 18 bases in the middle. The length of the CDR3 is 15 residues. From RNA transcripts, TCR beta CDR3 regions were amplified. First-round RT-PCR of the TCR CDR3 relied on the HTBI primer set. Each CDR3 protein gets one entry after TCRdb re-called the multiplex PCR reads with MiXCR. The sample records 300,000 to 400,000 distinct CDR3 sequences, around a sixth being singletons. To note about this clonotype: Its specificity is unknown.

The sequence was obtained from a woman aged 45 to 65 with Graves' hyperthyroidism. Specimen: blood. The chain employs TRBV6-1 and TRBJ1-2, with a tentative D call TRBD1 (6 bases). CDR3 amino acids: CASSKITGHQYGYTF. The CDR3 DNA follows: TGTGCCAGCAGTAAAATTACGGGACATCAGTATGGCTACACCTTC.